Listed here are 30 T cell receptor beta chains from one sample, sequenced in a study of T cell repertoires in cytomegalovirus infection. TCRdb re-analysed the reads in MiXCR, keeping a single row per CDR3 protein. The sample contains 150,000 to 200,000 distinct CDR3 sequences, 17% of which appear only once. What was sequenced was CD8+ T cells from PBMCs. These receptors all come from a human donor in good health (CMV status not recorded). Some clones in this sample may be carry-over from other donors' samples.

In this sample, this clonotype turned up a few times. In nucleotides, the CDR3 is TGTGCCAGCAGCGATATGACGGGAGGGGATTTCACCGGGGAGCTGTTTTTT. Translation gives CASSDMTGGDFTGELFF. The chain links TRBV5-6 to TRBJ2-2, with TRBD2 identical over 8 bases. J lost 4 bases, V lost 4 bases, and 12 bases had no gene match. This CDR3 contains 17 residues. Per germline, CDR1 SGHDT and CDR2 YYEEEE.

This clonotype was seen repeatedly, ten times or more. The rearrangement uses TRBV7-9 and TRBJ1-1; no definite D call. Per germline, CDR1 SEHNR and CDR2 FQNEAQ (reference sequence). V was shortened by 1 base and J by 0 bases, with 9 bases between the two germline ends. CDR3 length equals 15 residues. For the CDR3, the DNA is TGTGCCAGCAGCTTAGATACAAGTGTGAACACTGAAGCTTTCTTT. Residues: CASSLDTSVNTEAFF.

This clonotype appeared a few times. V gene TRBV9 combines with J gene TRBJ2-7; 10 bases line up with TRBD1. CDR3 size: 15 residues. J lost 4 bases, V lost 2 bases, and 6 bases had no gene match. Germline V gives CDR1 SGDLS, CDR2 YYNGEE. CDR3 region: CASSVWDRGFYEQYF. The CDR3 coding sequence is TGTGCCAGCAGCGTTTGGGACAGGGGATTTTACGAGCAGTACTTC. The entire variable domain, with the rest obtained from reference TRBV9 and TRBJ2-7, is as follows: DSGVTQTPKHLITATGQRVTLRCSPRSGDLSVYWYQQSLDQGLQFLIQYYNGEERAKGNILERFSAQQFPDLHSELNLSSLELGDSALYFCASSVWDRGFYEQYFGPGTRLTVT.

The gene calls are TRBV7-9 and TRBJ1-2; the D gene is possibly TRBD1 (5 bases). V was shortened by 6 bases and J by 3 bases, with 20 bases between the two germline ends. Germline-derived CDR1 and CDR2 are SEHNR and FQNEAQ (reference sequence). The CDR3 consists of 16 residues. CDR3: CASREGRTSGYYGYTF. CDR3 in DNA: TGTGCCAGCAGAGAGGGTCGGACATCAGGCTACTATGGCTACACCTTC.

The rearrangement uses TRBV4-1 and TRBJ2-2; D may be TRBD2 (5 bases). Trimming cost V 0 bases and J 7 bases, with 12 bases left between them. The CDR3 sequence is 15 residues long. Germline V lookup: CDR1 MGHRA, CDR2 YSYEKL. CDR3: CASSQDSGVFGELFF. The CDR3 bases are TGCGCCAGCAGCCAAGATTCCGGGGTGTTCGGGGAGCTGTTTTTT.

The chain combines TRBV7-9 with TRBJ2-3; tentative D call: TRBD2 (5 bases). Germline V gene lookup returns CDR1 SEHNR and CDR2 FQNEAQ (reference sequence). The CDR3 extends over 15 amino acids. The ends were cut back, 2 bases at V and 6 bases at J, with 15 bases in the middle. The CDR3 bases are TGTGCCAGCAGCTTAAGGCGAGCGGCCCGCGATACGCAGTATTTT. Its protein product is CASSLRRAARDTQYF.

The rearrangement joins TRBV11-1 to TRBJ2-1, with 9 bases that match TRBD1. The CDR3 runs 18 residues. V shed 4 bases and J 9 bases; nucleotides not matched to a gene: 19. From germline, CDR1 is SGHAT and CDR2 FQDESV (reference sequence). DNA of the CDR3: TGTGCCAGCAGCTCCGACGGACAGGGGCTAGTCATATTGGGTGAGCAGTTCTTC. Translated, it gives CASSSDGQGLVILGEQFF.

This sequence joins TRBV7-8 and TRBJ2-7; the D is unclear. CDR1 and CDR2 (germline): SGHVS, FQNEAQ. V shed 7 bases and J shed 3 bases, with 10 bases lying between them. This CDR3 comprises 12 residues. The CDR3 region has the DNA TGTGCCAGCACCCGTAAGGGCTACGAGCAGTACTTC. Its protein is CASTRKGYEQYF.

This chain joins TRBV7-9 and TRBJ1-4, with D unresolved. This CDR3 comprises 14 residues. Trimming pared 5 bases from V and 5 bases from J, leaving 12 bases between. Germline V CDR1 and CDR2: SEHNR, FQNEAQ (reference sequence). CDR3 sequence (DNA): TGTGCCAGCAGCCCCAACACCGCAAATGAAAAACTGTTTTTT. It is translated as CASSPNTANEKLFF.

This clonotype occurred many times. The chain joins TRBV12-3 or TRBV12-4 to TRBJ2-2; D gene uncertain. This CDR3 spans 12 amino acids. Trimming took off 7 bases at V and 6 bases at J, with 9 bases between the two ends. The CDR3 here is CASTLGSGELFF. The CDR3 DNA follows: TGTGCCAGCACCCTGGGGTCCGGGGAGCTGTTTTTT.

V gene TRBV7-9 combines with J gene TRBJ1-1; tentatively, D is TRBD1 (6 bases). Germline assignment: CDR1 SEHNR and CDR2 FQNEAQ (reference sequence). The CDR3 has 17 residues. The V end lost 2 bases, the J end lost 1 base, and 17 bases lay between the germline ends. The CDR3 coding sequence is TGTGCCAGCAGCTTACCTGGGGGCCTTCAAAAGAACACTGAAGCTTTCTTT. Amino acids: CASSLPGGLQKNTEAFF.

This clonotype showed up just a few times. The chain links TRBV7-9 to TRBJ1-3, with D hard to call. Trimming shortened V by 5 bases and J by 0 bases, and 8 bases separated the two germline ends. This CDR3 is 14 amino acids long. Germline V CDR1 and CDR2: SEHNR, FQNEAQ (reference sequence). The CDR3 here is CASSILNSGNTIYF. The CDR3 region has the DNA TGTGCCAGCAGCATACTCAACTCTGGAAACACCATATATTTT.

This clonotype was recorded a few times. The gene calls are TRBV28 and TRBJ2-2; perhaps TRBD2 as D (6 bases). Trimming took off 3 bases at V and 3 bases at J, with 17 bases between the two ends. The V gene's germline CDR1 is MDHEN and CDR2 SYDVKM. The CDR3 has 17 amino acids. The CDR3 DNA sequence: TGTGCCAGCAGTTTCTCCGAGACGGGGGTGTACACCGGGGAGCTGTTTTTT. Amino acid sequence: CASSFSETGVYTGELFF.

V gene TRBV15 combines with J gene TRBJ2-3, with D hard to call. The CDR3 has 13 residues. CDR1 and CDR2 (germline): LNHNV, YYDKDF (reference sequence). V lost 0 bases, J lost 4 bases, and 5 bases lay in between. CDR3 amino acids: CATSRDRSDTQYF. As DNA, the CDR3 is TGTGCCACCAGCAGAGATCGGTCAGATACGCAGTATTTT.

This chain links TRBV7-6 with TRBJ2-1; no clear D gene. The CDR3 is 13 residues long. V was clipped by 1 base and J by 6 bases, with 7 bases between them. In germline, CDR1 is SGHVS, CDR2 FNYEAQ. The CDR3 protein is CASSLVGGNEQFF. CDR3 DNA: TGTGCCAGCAGCTTAGTAGGTGGCAATGAGCAGTTCTTC.

CDR3 sequence: CASSEYDGSPTDTQYF. Here the CDR3 DNA reads TGTGCCAGCAGTGAATACGACGGTTCACCCACAGATACGCAGTATTTT. This chain joins TRBV25-1 and TRBJ2-3; D call uncertain. The CDR3 has 16 residues. CDR1 MGHDK and CDR2 SYGVNS come from the germline V gene. The V end lost 0 bases, the J end lost 2 bases, and 12 bases lay between the germline ends.

The rearrangement links TRBV7-2 to TRBJ2-1; D is uncertain. This CDR3 region has 11 residues. Trimming stripped 5 bases from V and 7 bases from J, with 6 bases between. Germline lookup yields CDR1 SGHTA and CDR2 FQGNSA. For the CDR3, the DNA is TGTGCCAGCAGCGCAGGAAATGAGCAGTTCTTC. Translating gives CASSAGNEQFF.

This clonotype was seen more than once but under ten times. This CDR3 is CASRPMALAGLQPKETQYF. The DNA of the CDR3 is TGTGCCAGCAGACCTATGGCCCTAGCGGGGCTTCAACCGAAAGAGACCCAGTACTTC. V usage is TRBV28 and J usage is TRBJ2-5, with 9 positions matching TRBD2. CDR3 length: 19 amino acids. The germline V gene has CDR1 MDHEN and CDR2 SYDVKM. The ends lost 6 bases at V and 3 bases at J; junction bases unmatched: 20.

This clonotype was observed a handful of times. This chain uses TRBV7-6 with TRBJ2-7; D may be TRBD1 or TRBD2 (5 bases each). The CDR3 runs to 15 residues. V was trimmed by 1 base and J by 4 bases, leaving 14 bases between them. Germline values: CDR1 SGHVS, CDR2 FNYEAQ. The CDR3 DNA follows: TGTGCCAGCAGCTTAGGGCTCGGGACGTCTTACGAGCAGTACTTC. This codes for CASSLGLGTSYEQYF.

The chain uses TRBV28 and TRBJ1-4; the match to TRBD1 covers 7 bases. The CDR3 runs to 16 residues. CDR1 is MDHEN, CDR2 SYDVKM, per germline. The ends lost 5 bases at V and 0 bases at J; junction bases unmatched: 6. The CDR3 DNA reads as TGTGCCAGCAGTCGATATCAGGGGGCAACTAATGAAAAACTGTTTTTT. Translating gives CASSRYQGATNEKLFF.

Only a few counts were recorded for this clonotype. The V and J genes are TRBV20-1 and TRBJ1-4; the D gene is possibly TRBD1 (6 bases). The CDR3 length is 18 residues. With 2 bases removed from V and 2 bases from J, the gap between germline ends came to 21 bases. CDR1 DFQATT and CDR2 SNEGSKA come from the germline V gene (reference sequence). The CDR3 here is CSARLLAQGRDTNEKLFF. CDR3 nucleotides: TGCAGTGCTAGACTGCTAGCGCAGGGGAGGGACACTAATGAAAAACTGTTTTTT.

A few counts support this clonotype. This chain connects TRBV12-3 or TRBV12-4 to TRBJ1-2; the match to TRBD1 covers 9 bases. J lost 6 bases, V lost 10 bases, and 6 bases had no gene match. This CDR3 region has 12 residues. The CDR3 nucleotides read TGTGCCATCACAGGGGGCAGAGATGGCTACACCTTC. Translation: CAITGGRDGYTF.

The V gene is TRBV14, the J gene TRBJ2-3; D possibly corresponds to TRBD2 (6 bases). Trimming left V 1 base short and J 3 bases short, with 20 bases between. The CDR3 consists of 18 residues. Looked up from germline, CDR1 is SGHDN and CDR2 is FVKESK. The CDR3 spells CASSQAAWGTSPTDTQYF. The CDR3 bases are TGTGCCAGCAGCCAAGCAGCTTGGGGGACTTCTCCTACAGATACGCAGTATTTT.

This clonotype has a handful of counts. The chain has TRBV19 and TRBJ1-5, with D tentatively TRBD1 (6 bases). Trimming cost V 6 bases and J 0 bases, with 12 bases left between them. From germline, CDR1 is LNHDA and CDR2 SQIVND (reference sequence). The CDR3 has 15 residues. The CDR3 DNA reads as TGTGCCAGTAGACACAGGGTTCATAGCAATCAGCCCCAGCATTTT. Amino acid sequence: CASRHRVHSNQPQHF.

This clonotype was counted a few times. The V and J genes are TRBV28 and TRBJ2-1, with D perhaps matching TRBD2 (5 bases). CDR1 and CDR2 (germline): MDHEN, SYDVKM. The CDR3 has 17 amino acids. With 3 bases removed from V and 9 bases from J, the gap between germline ends came to 24 bases. This CDR3 reads CASSFEEERINRGEQFF. CDR3 sequence (DNA): TGTGCCAGCAGTTTCGAGGAGGAACGGATTAATCGTGGTGAGCAGTTCTTC.

V usage is TRBV7-3 and J usage is TRBJ2-7; the match to TRBD2 covers 7 bases. The CDR3 sequence is 13 residues long. V was clipped by 4 bases and J by 1 base; unmatched bases: 1. Germline V gene data show CDR1 as SGHTA and CDR2 as FQGTGA. The CDR3 DNA is TGTGCCAGCAGCTGGCGGGAGTCCTACGAGCAGTACTTC. This sequence encodes CASSWRESYEQYF.

V usage is TRBV7-9 and J usage is TRBJ2-7, with D perhaps given as TRBD1 or TRBD2 (5 bases each). Germline CDR1 and CDR2: SEHNR and FQNEAQ (reference sequence). The CDR3 length is 13 residues. Trimming took 4 bases from V and 3 from J, leaving 10 bases between them. This chain's CDR3 is CASSWDGDYEQYF. CDR3 bases: TGTGCCAGCAGCTGGGACGGGGACTACGAGCAGTACTTC.

J is TRBJ2-7 and V is TRBV11-2; 9 bases are a match to TRBD1. V lost 3 bases to trimming and J lost 2 bases; unmatched junction nucleotides: 2. In germline, CDR1 is SGHAT, CDR2 FQNNGV. The length of the CDR3 is 14 residues. The CDR3 sequence: CASSFGQGTYEQYF. For the CDR3, the DNA is TGTGCCAGCAGCTTCGGACAGGGGACCTACGAGCAGTACTTC.

The gene calls are TRBV12-3 or TRBV12-4 and TRBJ1-1, with unresolved D. This CDR3 is built from 12 residues. V was trimmed by 6 bases and J by 11 bases, leaving 16 bases between them. The CDR3 region is CASSPEGGSAFF. In DNA, the CDR3 is TGTGCCAGCAGCCCCGAGGGAGGGTCTGCTTTCTTT.

The chain uses TRBV7-9 and TRBJ2-2; D may be TRBD1 (6 bases). The ends were cut back, 5 bases at V and 2 bases at J, with 15 bases in the middle. The CDR3 totals 16 residues. CDR1 is SEHNR and CDR2 is FQNEAQ in the germline V gene (reference sequence). In DNA, the CDR3 is TGTGCCAGCAGCCCTACAGGGAGCGTAAACACCGGGGAGCTGTTTTTT. Translated, it gives CASSPTGSVNTGELFF.